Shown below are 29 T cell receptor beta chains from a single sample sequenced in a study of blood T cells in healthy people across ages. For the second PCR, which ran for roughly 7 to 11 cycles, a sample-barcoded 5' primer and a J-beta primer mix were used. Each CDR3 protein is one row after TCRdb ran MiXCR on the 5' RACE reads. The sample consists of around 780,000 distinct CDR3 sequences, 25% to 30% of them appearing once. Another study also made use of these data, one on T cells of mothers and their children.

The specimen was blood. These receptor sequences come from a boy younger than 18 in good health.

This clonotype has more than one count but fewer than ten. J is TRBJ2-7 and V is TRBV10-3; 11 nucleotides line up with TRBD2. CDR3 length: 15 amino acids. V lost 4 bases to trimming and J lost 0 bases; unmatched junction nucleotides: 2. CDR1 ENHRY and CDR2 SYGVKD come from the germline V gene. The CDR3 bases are TGTGCCATCAGTGGACTAGCGGGGTCCTCCTACGAGCAGTACTTC. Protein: CAISGLAGSSYEQYF.

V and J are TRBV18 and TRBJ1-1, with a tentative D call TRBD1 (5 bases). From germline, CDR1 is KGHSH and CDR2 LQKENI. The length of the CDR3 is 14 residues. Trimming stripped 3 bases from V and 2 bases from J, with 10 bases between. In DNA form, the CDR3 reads TGTGCCAGCTCACCCGTGGGGGTAAACACTGAAGCTTTCTTT. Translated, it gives CASSPVGVNTEAFF.

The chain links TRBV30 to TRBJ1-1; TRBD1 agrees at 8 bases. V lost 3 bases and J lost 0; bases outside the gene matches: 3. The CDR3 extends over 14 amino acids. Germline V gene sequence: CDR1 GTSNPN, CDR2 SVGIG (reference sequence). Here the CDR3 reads CAWSAGGLNTEAFF. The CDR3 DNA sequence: TGTGCCTGGAGCGCAGGGGGCCTGAACACTGAAGCTTTCTTT.

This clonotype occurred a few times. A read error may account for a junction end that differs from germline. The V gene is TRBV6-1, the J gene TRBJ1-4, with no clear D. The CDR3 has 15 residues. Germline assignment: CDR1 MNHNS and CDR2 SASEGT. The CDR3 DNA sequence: TGTGCCAGCAGGGAAGAGGGTTATACTAATGAAAAACTGTTTTTT. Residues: CASREEGYTNEKLFF.

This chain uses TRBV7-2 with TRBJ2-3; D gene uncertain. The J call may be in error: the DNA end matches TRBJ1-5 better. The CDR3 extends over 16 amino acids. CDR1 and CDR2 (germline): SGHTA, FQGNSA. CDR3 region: CASSFTSAGYTDTQHF. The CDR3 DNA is TGTGCCAGCAGCTTTACTAGCGCGGGATACACAGATACGCAGCATTTT.

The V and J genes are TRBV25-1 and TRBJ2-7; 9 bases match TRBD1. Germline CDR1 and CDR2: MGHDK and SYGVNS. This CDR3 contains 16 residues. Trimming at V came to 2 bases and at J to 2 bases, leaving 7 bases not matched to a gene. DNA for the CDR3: TGTGCCAGCAGTGAAGACGCGGGGACAGGGACCTACGAGCAGTACTTC. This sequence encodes CASSEDAGTGTYEQYF.

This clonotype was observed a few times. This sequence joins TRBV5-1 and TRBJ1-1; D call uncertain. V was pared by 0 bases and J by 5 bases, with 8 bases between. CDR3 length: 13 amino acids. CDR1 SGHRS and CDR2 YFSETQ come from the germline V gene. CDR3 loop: CASSLGEKTEAFF. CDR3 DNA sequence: TGCGCCAGCAGCTTGGGGGAGAAAACTGAAGCTTTCTTT.

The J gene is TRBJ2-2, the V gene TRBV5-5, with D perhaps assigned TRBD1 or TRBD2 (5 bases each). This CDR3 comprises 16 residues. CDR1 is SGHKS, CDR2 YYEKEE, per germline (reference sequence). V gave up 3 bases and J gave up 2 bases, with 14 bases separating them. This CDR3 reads CASSWSGTANTGELFF. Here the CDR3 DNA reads TGTGCCAGCAGCTGGTCCGGGACGGCAAACACCGGGGAGCTGTTTTTT.

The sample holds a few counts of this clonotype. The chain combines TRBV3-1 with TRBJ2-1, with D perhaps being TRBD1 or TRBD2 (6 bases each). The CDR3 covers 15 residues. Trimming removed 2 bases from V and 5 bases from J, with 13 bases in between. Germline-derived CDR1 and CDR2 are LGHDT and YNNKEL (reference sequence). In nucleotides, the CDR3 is TGTGCCAGCAGCCAAATGGGGGGCACCCACAATGAGCAGTTCTTC. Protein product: CASSQMGGTHNEQFF.

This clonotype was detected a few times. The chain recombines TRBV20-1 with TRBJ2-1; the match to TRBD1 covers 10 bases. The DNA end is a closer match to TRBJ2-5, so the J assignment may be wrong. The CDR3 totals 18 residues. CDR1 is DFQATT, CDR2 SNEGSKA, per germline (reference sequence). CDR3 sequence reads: CSARAGTGDLYRQETQYF. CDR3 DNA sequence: TGCAGTGCTAGAGCGGGGACAGGGGACCTATACCGGCAAGAGACCCAGTACTTC.

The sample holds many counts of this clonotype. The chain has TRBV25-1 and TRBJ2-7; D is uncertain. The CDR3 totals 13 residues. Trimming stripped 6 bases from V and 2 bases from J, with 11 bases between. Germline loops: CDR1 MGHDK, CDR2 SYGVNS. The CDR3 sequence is CASSITGTYEQYF. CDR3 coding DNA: TGTGCCAGCAGCATAACCGGCACCTACGAGCAGTACTTC.

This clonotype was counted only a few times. CDR3 nucleotide sequence: TGTGCCAGCAGTGACTACGGGGACAATGAGCAGTTCTTC. Its translation: CASSDYGDNEQFF. The V and J genes are TRBV28 and TRBJ2-1, with a weak D call TRBD2 (5 bases). With 5 bases removed from V and 5 bases from J, the gap between germline ends came to 10 bases. The CDR3 covers 13 residues. Germline loops: CDR1 MDHEN, CDR2 SYDVKM.

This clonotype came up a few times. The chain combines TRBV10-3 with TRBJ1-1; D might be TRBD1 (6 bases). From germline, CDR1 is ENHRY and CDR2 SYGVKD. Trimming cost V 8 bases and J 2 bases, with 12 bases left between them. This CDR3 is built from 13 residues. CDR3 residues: CAIGGTTNTEAFF. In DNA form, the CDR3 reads TGTGCCATCGGGGGCACCACCAACACTGAAGCTTTCTTT.

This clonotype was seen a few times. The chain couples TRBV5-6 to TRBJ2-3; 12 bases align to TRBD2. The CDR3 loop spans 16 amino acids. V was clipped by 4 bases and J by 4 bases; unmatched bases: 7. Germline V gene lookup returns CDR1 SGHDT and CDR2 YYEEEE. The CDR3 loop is CASSRRTSGVADTQYF. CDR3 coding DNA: TGTGCCAGCAGCCGGCGGACTAGCGGGGTGGCAGATACGCAGTATTTT.

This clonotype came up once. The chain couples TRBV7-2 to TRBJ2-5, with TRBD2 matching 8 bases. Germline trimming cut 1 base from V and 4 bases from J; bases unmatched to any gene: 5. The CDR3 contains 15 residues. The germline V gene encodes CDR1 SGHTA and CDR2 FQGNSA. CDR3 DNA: TGTGCCAGCAGCTTAGTCAGCCGGGGGGGAGAGACCCAGTACTTC. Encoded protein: CASSLVSRGGETQYF.

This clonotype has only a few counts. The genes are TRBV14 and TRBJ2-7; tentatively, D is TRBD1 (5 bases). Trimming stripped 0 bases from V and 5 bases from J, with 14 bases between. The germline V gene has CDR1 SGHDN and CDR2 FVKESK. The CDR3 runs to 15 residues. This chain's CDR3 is CASSQDLAGWNEQYF. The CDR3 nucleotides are TGTGCCAGCAGCCAAGATCTGGCAGGGTGGAACGAGCAGTACTTC.

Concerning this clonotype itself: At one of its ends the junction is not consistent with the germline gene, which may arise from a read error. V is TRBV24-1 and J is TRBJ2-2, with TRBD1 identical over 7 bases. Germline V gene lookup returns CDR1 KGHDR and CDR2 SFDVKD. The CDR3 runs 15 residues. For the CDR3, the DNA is TGTGCCACCAGTGACCGGGACAGCAACACCGAGGAGCTGTTTTTT. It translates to CATSDRDSNTEELFF.

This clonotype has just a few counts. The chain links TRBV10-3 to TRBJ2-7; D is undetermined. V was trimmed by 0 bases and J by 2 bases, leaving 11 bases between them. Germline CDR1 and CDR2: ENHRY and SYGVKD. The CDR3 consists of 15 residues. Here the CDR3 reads CAISESTQATYEQYF. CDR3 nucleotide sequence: TGTGCCATCAGTGAGTCGACTCAGGCCACCTACGAGCAGTACTTC.

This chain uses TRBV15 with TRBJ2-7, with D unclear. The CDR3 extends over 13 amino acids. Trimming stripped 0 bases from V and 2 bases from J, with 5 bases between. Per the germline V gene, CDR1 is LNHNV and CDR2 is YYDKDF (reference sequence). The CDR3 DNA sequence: TGTGCCACCAGCAGAGATCGCCCCTACGAGCAGTACTTC. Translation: CATSRDRPYEQYF.

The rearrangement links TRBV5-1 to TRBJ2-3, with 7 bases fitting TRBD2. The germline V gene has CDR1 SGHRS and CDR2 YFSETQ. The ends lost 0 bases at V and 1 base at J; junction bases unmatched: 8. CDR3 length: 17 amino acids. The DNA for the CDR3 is TGCGCCAGCAGCTTGGCCTTCGAGCTAGCGGGCACAGATACGCAGTATTTT. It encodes CASSLAFELAGTDTQYF.

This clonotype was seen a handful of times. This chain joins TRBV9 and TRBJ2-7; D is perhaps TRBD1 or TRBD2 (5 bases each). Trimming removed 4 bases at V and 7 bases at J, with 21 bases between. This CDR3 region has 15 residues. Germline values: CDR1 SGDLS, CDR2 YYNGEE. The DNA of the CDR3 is TGTGCCAGCAGCCCTTGGGACGAGGTGCGTGGGGAGCAGTACTTC. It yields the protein CASSPWDEVRGEQYF.

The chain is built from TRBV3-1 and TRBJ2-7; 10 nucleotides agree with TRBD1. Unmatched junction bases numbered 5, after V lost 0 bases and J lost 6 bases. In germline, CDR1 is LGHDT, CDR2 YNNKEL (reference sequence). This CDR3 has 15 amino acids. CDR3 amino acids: CASSQDGTGACEQYF. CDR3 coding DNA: TGTGCCAGCAGCCAAGATGGGACAGGGGCCTGCGAGCAGTACTTC.

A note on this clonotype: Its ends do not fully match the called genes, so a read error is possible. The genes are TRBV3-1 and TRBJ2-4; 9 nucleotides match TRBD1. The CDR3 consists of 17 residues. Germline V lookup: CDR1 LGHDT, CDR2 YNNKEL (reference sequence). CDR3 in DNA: TGTGCCAGCGGCCACCATGGACAGGGGATAGCCAAAAACATTCAGTACTTC. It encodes CASGHHGQGIAKNIQYF.

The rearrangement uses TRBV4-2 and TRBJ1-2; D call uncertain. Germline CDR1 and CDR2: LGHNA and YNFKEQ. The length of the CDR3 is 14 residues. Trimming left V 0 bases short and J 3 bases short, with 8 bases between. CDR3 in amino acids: CASSQDSGDYGYTF. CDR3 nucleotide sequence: TGTGCCAGCAGCCAAGACTCGGGCGACTATGGCTACACCTTC.

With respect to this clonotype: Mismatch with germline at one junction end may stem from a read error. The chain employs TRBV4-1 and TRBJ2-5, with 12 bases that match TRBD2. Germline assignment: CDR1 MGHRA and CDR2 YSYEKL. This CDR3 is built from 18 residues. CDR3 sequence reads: CASSQYYLAGGQEETQSF. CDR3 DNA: TGCGCCAGCAGCCAATATTACCTAGCGGGGGGGCAGGAAGAGACCCAGTCCTTC.

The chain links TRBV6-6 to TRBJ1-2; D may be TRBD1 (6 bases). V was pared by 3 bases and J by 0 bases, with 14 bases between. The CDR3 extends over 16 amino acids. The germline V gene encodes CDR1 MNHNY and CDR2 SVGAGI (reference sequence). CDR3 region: CASSYVGALANYGYTF. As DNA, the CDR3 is TGTGCCAGCAGTTATGTGGGGGCCCTAGCTAACTATGGCTACACCTTC.

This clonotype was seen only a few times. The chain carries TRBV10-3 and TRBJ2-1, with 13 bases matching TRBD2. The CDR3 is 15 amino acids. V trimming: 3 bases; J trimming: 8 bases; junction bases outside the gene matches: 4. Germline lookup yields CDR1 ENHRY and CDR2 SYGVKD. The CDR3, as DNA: TGTGCCATCAGTGACACTAGCGGGGGGGACCATGAGCAGTTCTTC. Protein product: CAISDTSGGDHEQFF.

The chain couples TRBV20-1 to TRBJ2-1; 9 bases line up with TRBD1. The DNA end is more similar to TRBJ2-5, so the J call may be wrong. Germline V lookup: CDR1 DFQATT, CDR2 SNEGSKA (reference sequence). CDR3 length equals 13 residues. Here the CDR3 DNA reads TGCAGTGCTAGAACAGGGGGCGTCGGGACCCAGTACTTC. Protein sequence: CSARTGGVGTQYF.

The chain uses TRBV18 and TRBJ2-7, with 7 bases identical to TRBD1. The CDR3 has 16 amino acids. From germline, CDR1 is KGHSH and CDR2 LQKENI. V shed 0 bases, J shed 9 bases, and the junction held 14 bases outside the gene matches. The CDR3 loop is CASSPPWIGGESGQYF. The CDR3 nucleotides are TGTGCCAGCTCACCACCGTGGATAGGGGGCGAGTCGGGGCAGTACTTC.